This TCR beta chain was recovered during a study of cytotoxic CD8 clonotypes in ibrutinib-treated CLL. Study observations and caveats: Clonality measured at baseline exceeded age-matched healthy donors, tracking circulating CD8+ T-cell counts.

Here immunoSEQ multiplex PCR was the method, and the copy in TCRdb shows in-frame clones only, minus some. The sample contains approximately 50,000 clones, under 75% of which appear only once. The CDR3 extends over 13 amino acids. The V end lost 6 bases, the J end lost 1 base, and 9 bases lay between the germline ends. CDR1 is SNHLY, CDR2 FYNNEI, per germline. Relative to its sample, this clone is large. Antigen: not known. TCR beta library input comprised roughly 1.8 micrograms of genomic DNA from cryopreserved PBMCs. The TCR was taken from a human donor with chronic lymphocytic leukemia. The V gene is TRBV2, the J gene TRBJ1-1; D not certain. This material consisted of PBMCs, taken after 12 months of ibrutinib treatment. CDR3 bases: TGTGCCAGCAGCGAGGCAGGGAACACTGAAGCTTTCTTT. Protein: CASSEAGNTEAFF.